The next 10 T cell receptor beta chains were all read from a single sample in a study of blood T cell repertoires in COVID-19. Produced via immunoSEQ multiplex PCR; TCRdb's table is partial and in-frame only. The sample lists approximately 150,000 clones, approximately 84% occurring once. Input material: PBMCs or T cells enriched from blood (not recorded which). The receptors derive from a human donor with acute COVID-19. The donor label of this sample is uncertain.

The chain links TRBV5-4 to TRBJ1-2; TRBD1 matches 7 bases. The CDR3 consists of 14 residues. Unmatched junction bases numbered 3, after V lost 2 bases and J lost 2 bases. CDR1 and CDR2 (germline): SGHNT, YYREEE (reference sequence). The CDR3 reads CASSFPQGNYGYTF. Written as DNA, the CDR3 is TGTGCCAGCAGCTTTCCACAGGGGAACTATGGCTACACCTTC. The whole variable domain, filled in from reference TRBV5-4 and TRBJ1-2, reads ETGVTQSPTHLIKTRGQQVTLRCSSQSGHNTVSWYQQALGQGPQFIFQYYREEENGRGNFPPRFSGLQFPNYSSELNVNALELDDSALYLCASSFPQGNYGYTFGSGTRLTVV.

The V and J genes are TRBV5-1 and TRBJ1-1; D gene unclear. In germline, CDR1 is SGHRS, CDR2 YFSETQ. Trimming shortened V by 4 bases and J by 4 bases, and 11 bases separated the two germline ends. The CDR3 is made up of 13 amino acids. The CDR3 is CASSVGVGTEAFF. The CDR3 DNA sequence: TGCGCCAGCAGCGTGGGCGTTGGCACTGAAGCTTTCTTT.

The chain is built from TRBV6-4 and TRBJ1-4; D not certain. V gave up 0 bases and J gave up 7 bases, with 12 bases separating them. CDR3 length: 15 residues. Germline V CDR1 and CDR2: MRHNA, SNTAGT. The CDR3 coding sequence is TGTGCCAGCAGTGACTCGAGGGTACGTGTTGAAAAACTGTTTTTT. It is translated as CASSDSRVRVEKLFF.

The chain recombines TRBV7-3 with TRBJ2-1, with TRBD2 matching 8 bases. CDR1 is SGHTA and CDR2 is FQGTGA in the germline V gene. The CDR3 sequence is 17 residues long. V dropped 0 bases and J dropped 0; count of bases not matched to a gene: 4. The chain's CDR3 is CASSLTAAGGSYNEQFF. DNA for the CDR3: TGTGCCAGCAGCTTAACGGCCGCGGGGGGCTCCTACAATGAGCAGTTCTTC.

The chain's CDR3 is CASGITGFYGYTF. As DNA, the CDR3 is TGTGCTAGTGGGATTACAGGATTCTATGGCTACACCTTC. The chain combines TRBV12-5 with TRBJ1-2, with D possibly matching TRBD1 (5 bases). Germline CDR1 LGHNT, CDR2 FRNRAP. Trimming removed 6 bases at V and 4 bases at J, with 12 bases between. The CDR3 runs 13 residues.

The J gene is TRBJ2-7, the V gene TRBV4-1; 7 positions match TRBD1. CDR3 size: 15 residues. Germline-derived CDR1 and CDR2 are MGHRA and YSYEKL. Unmatched junction bases numbered 9, after V lost 1 base and J lost 6 bases. CDR3 sequence (DNA): TGCGCCAGCAGCCAAGTGAAGGGGGCAGTAGGCGAGCAGTACTTC. Protein product: CASSQVKGAVGEQYF.

The CDR3 loop is CASSLRTNYGYTF. CDR3 nucleotide sequence: TGTGCCAGCAGCTTGAGAACAAACTATGGCTACACCTTC. The genes are TRBV5-5 and TRBJ1-2; D remains ambiguous. Trimming took 1 base from V and 2 from J, leaving 6 bases between them. Germline assignment: CDR1 SGHKS and CDR2 YYEKEE (reference sequence). The CDR3 has 13 residues.

This clone has just a few counts. The V gene is TRBV7-2, the J gene TRBJ2-1; 11 bases map to TRBD2. The CDR3 consists of 15 residues. CDR1 and CDR2 (germline): SGHTA, FQGNSA. V lost 3 bases to trimming and J lost 6 bases; unmatched junction nucleotides: 4. As DNA, the CDR3 is TGTGCCAGCAGCTTTCGACTAGCGGGGACCAATGAGCAGTTCTTC. It codes for CASSFRLAGTNEQFF. Full variable domain (missing parts from reference TRBV7-2 and TRBJ2-1): GAGVSQSPSNKVTEKGKDVELRCDPISGHTALYWYRQSLGQGLEFLIYFQGNSAPDKSGLPSDRFSAERTGGSVSTLTIQRTQQEDSAVYLCASSFRLAGTNEQFFGPGTRLTVL.

The chain couples TRBV24-1 to TRBJ2-1; D is perhaps TRBD2 (6 bases). CDR3 size: 14 residues. Germline CDR1 reads KGHDR; CDR2 reads SFDVKD. Trimming took off 3 bases at V and 7 bases at J, with 12 bases between the two ends. The CDR3 here is CATSDPRLVNEQFF. Here the CDR3 DNA reads TGTGCCACCAGTGATCCCAGACTAGTAAATGAGCAGTTCTTC.

J is TRBJ1-1 and V is TRBV7-9, with TRBD1 as a possible D gene (5 bases). The germline CDR1 and CDR2 sequences are SEHNR and FQNEAQ (reference sequence). The CDR3 has 11 amino acids. Trimming left V 5 bases short and J 10 bases short, with 11 bases between. The CDR3 DNA is TGTGCCAGCAGCCCAGGGTTGGTAGCTTTCTTT. Translating it yields CASSPGLVAFF.